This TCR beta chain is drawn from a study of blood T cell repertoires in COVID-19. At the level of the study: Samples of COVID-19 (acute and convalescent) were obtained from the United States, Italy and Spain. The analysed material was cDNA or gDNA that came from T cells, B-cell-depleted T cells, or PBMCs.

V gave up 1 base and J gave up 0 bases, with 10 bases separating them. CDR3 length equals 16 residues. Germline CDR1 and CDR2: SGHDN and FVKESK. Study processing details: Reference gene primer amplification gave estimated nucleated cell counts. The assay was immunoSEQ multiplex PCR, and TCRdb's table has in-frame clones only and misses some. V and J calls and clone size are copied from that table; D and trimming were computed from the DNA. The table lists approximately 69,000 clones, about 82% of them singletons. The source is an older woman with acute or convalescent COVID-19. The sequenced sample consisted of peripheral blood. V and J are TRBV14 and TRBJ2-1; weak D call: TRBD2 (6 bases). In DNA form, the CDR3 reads TGTGCCAGCAGCCAAGGGGACTTACGCTCCTACAATGAGCAGTTCTTC. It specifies CASSQGDLRSYNEQFF. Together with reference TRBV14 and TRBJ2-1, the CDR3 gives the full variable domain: EAGVTQFPSHSVIEKGQTVTLRCDPISGHDNLYWYRRVMGKEIKFLLHFVKESKQDESGMPNNRFLAERTGGTYSTLKVQPAELEDSGVYFCASSQGDLRSYNEQFFGPGTRLTVL.